This record concerns one TCR beta chain sequence. The sample is drawn from a study of blood T cell repertoires in COVID-19. The wider study: There were acute and convalescent COVID-19 samples, and they came from the United States, Italy and Spain. Sources were T cells, B-cell-depleted T cells, or PBMCs; the material itself was cDNA or gDNA.

How the authors handled the data: Amplified reference gene primers provided the basis for estimating nucleated cell counts. The protocol was immunoSEQ multiplex PCR, while the TCRdb copy is restricted to in-frame clones and leaves out a portion. That table is the source of V, J and clone size, and D and trimming were worked out from the DNA. The sample has 130,000 or so clones; roughly 82% are singletons. The CDR3 is 16 residues long. Germline V gives CDR1 MDHEN, CDR2 SYDVKM. V lost 4 bases, J lost 7 bases, and 12 bases stayed unmatched. V and J are TRBV28 and TRBJ2-1; TRBD2 agrees at 8 bases. Input material: peripheral blood. The sequence derives from a human donor in a cohort sampled during active COVID-19. CDR3 bases: TGTGCCAGCAGTTCTTTAGCGGGGAGGAACACTAATGAGCAGTTCTTC. Translated: CASSSLAGRNTNEQFF.